One sample yielded the 29 T cell receptor beta chains listed below, sequenced in a study of blood T cells in healthy people across ages. Together with a sample-barcoded 5' primer, a J-beta primer mix was included in a second PCR lasting roughly 6 to 12 cycles. TCRdb fed the 5' RACE reads into MiXCR, producing one record per CDR3 protein. The sample holds about 970,000 distinct CDR3 sequences, just over 50% seen once. Sequencing input: blood. Every receptor here comes from a woman aged 60-70 years in good health.

The J gene is TRBJ2-3, the V gene TRBV28; 7 bases map to TRBD1. The CDR3 spans 15 residues. Looked up from germline, CDR1 is MDHEN and CDR2 is SYDVKM. J lost 3 bases, V lost 5 bases, and 8 bases had no gene match. CDR3 amino acids: CASSRPTGSTDTQYF. CDR3 bases: TGTGCCAGCAGTCGACCGACAGGGTCAACAGATACGCAGTATTTT.

V is TRBV3-1 and J is TRBJ2-3, with 8 bases fitting TRBD2. Germline lookup yields CDR1 LGHDT and CDR2 YNNKEL (reference sequence). This CDR3 has 15 amino acids. V was pared by 7 bases and J by 5 bases, with 11 bases of the junction left unmatched. CDR3 amino acids: CASTLRGLERDTQYF. The DNA of the CDR3 is TGTGCCAGCACCCTGAGGGGACTAGAAAGAGATACGCAGTATTTT.

V and J are TRBV6-6 and TRBJ2-7; D may be TRBD2 (5 bases). This CDR3 comprises 14 residues. Trimming shortened V by 4 bases and J by 2 bases, and 12 bases separated the two germline ends. Germline V gene data show CDR1 as MNHNY and CDR2 as SVGAGI (reference sequence). In nucleotides, the CDR3 is TGTGCCAGCAGTTCCAACCCCGGGACCTACGAGCAGTACTTC. Translation gives CASSSNPGTYEQYF.

This clonotype has just a few counts. The V call is TRBV12-3 or TRBV12-4, the J call TRBJ2-7, with a tentative D call TRBD1 (6 bases). V was cut by 3 bases and J by 1 base, with 13 bases left in between. This CDR3 spans 15 amino acids. CDR3 sequence reads: CASSLRGNGSYEQYF. CDR3 in DNA: TGTGCCAGCAGTTTGAGGGGGAATGGGTCCTACGAGCAGTACTTC.

The V and J genes are TRBV20-1 and TRBJ2-3; 7 bases fit TRBD1. The CDR3 has 16 amino acids. After removal of 5 bases from V and 0 bases from J, the junction contained 11 bases not matched to a gene. Germline values: CDR1 DFQATT, CDR2 SNEGSKA (reference sequence). CDR3 loop: CSAHLGQASSTDTQYF. The CDR3 region has the DNA TGCAGTGCTCACCTCGGACAGGCTTCTAGCACAGATACGCAGTATTTT.

The rearrangement uses TRBV6-6 and TRBJ2-6; D possibly corresponds to TRBD2 (6 bases). Germline loops: CDR1 MNHNY, CDR2 SVGAGI (reference sequence). The CDR3 runs to 16 residues. V was trimmed by 5 bases and J by 2 bases, leaving 13 bases between them. The CDR3 protein is CASSITGGTGANVLTF. The CDR3 nucleotides read TGTGCCAGCAGTATTACAGGCGGGACTGGGGCCAACGTCCTGACTTTC.

V gene TRBV3-1 combines with J gene TRBJ2-6; D may match TRBD1 or TRBD2 (6 bases each). Germline values: CDR1 LGHDT, CDR2 YNNKEL (reference sequence). Between the trimmed V and J ends, which lost 3 bases and 2 bases, there was a span of 11 bases. The CDR3 sequence is 16 residues long. The DNA of the CDR3 is TGTGCCAGCAGCCACCGAAGGGGGGCTGGGGCCAACGTCCTGACTTTC. Translated: CASSHRRGAGANVLTF.

This rearrangement joins TRBV10-3 to TRBJ1-6; D is uncertain. Trimming took 2 bases from V and 8 from J, leaving 10 bases between them. Germline assignment: CDR1 ENHRY and CDR2 SYGVKD. The CDR3 contains 14 residues. CDR3 nucleotide sequence: TGTGCCATCAGTGAGCGGAGCGGGGATTCACCCCTCCACTTT. This encodes CAISERSGDSPLHF.

The chain has TRBV9 and TRBJ2-5; 14 bases agree with TRBD2. CDR1 is SGDLS and CDR2 is YYNGEE in the germline V gene. The CDR3 runs to 18 residues. V shed 1 base and J 5 bases; nucleotides not matched to a gene: 10. CDR3 sequence (DNA): TGTGCCAGCAGCGTACTCCCCGGGACTAGCGGGAGCGGGGAGACCCAGTACTTC. This encodes CASSVLPGTSGSGETQYF. Variable domain in full (rest from reference TRBV9 and TRBJ2-5): DSGVTQTPKHLITATGQRVTLRCSPRSGDLSVYWYQQSLDQGLQFLIQYYNGEERAKGNILERFSAQQFPDLHSELNLSSLELGDSALYFCASSVLPGTSGSGETQYFGPGTRLLVL.

As for this clonotype: At one boundary the junction diverges from the germline segment, which might be a read error. J is TRBJ1-4 and V is TRBV7-9; D unclear. CDR1 and CDR2 (germline): SEHNR, FQNEAQ (reference sequence). There are 15 residues in the CDR3. The CDR3 DNA follows: TGTGCCAGCAGCATCGACATGAGAACTAATGAAGAACTGTTTTTT. Amino acid sequence: CASSIDMRTNEELFF.

This clonotype was counted between two and nine times. J is TRBJ2-7 and V is TRBV29-1, with TRBD2 identical over 7 bases. The trim removed 4 bases at V and 0 bases at J, leaving 12 bases unmatched. There are 16 residues in the CDR3. Looked up from germline, CDR1 is SQVTM and CDR2 is ANQGSEA. CDR3 nucleotide sequence: TGCAGCGTTGTGACTCGTCGGGCTAGCGGCTCCTACGAGCAGTACTTC. This gives the protein CSVVTRRASGSYEQYF.

The table lists this clonotype with a few counts. The chain links TRBV12-3 or TRBV12-4 to TRBJ2-2; perhaps TRBD2 as D (6 bases). The V end lost 6 bases, the J end lost 5 bases, and 16 bases lay between the germline ends. This CDR3 has 15 amino acids. The CDR3 region has the DNA TGTGCCAGCAGCCCCCCCGGGGGAGGAACCGGGGAGCTGTTTTTT. It yields the protein CASSPPGGGTGELFF.

The J gene is TRBJ1-2, the V gene TRBV4-1; 7 bases match TRBD1. The germline V gene encodes CDR1 MGHRA and CDR2 YSYEKL. The V gene end was trimmed by 3 bases and the J gene end by 6 bases; junction bases not matched to a gene: 7. The CDR3 is made up of 14 amino acids. The CDR3 loop reads CASSQRRQGNGYTF. CDR3 nucleotides: TGCGCCAGCAGCCAGAGGCGACAGGGCAATGGCTACACCTTC.

This chain connects TRBV7-2 to TRBJ2-5; D not resolved. This CDR3 comprises 14 residues. Germline lookup yields CDR1 SGHTA and CDR2 FQGNSA. The V end was cut by 5 bases, the J end by 1 base, with 11 bases between. The CDR3 nucleotides are TGTGCCAGCAGCCCATTTAGGTTCCAAGAGACCCAGTACTTC. Protein sequence: CASSPFRFQETQYF.

The chain employs TRBV28 and TRBJ2-1; tentatively, D is TRBD1 or TRBD2 (5 bases each). Trimming shortened V by 1 base and J by 7 bases, and 14 bases separated the two germline ends. The V gene's germline CDR1 is MDHEN and CDR2 SYDVKM. The CDR3 is 15 amino acids. CDR3 protein: CASSLYSGAGNEQFF. CDR3 nucleotide sequence: TGTGCCAGCAGTTTATACTCCGGGGCCGGGAATGAGCAGTTCTTC.

The chain uses TRBV7-6 and TRBJ2-1, with TRBD1 identical over 7 bases. The DNA end is a closer match to TRBJ2-7, so the J assignment may be wrong. The CDR3 totals 15 residues. The germline CDR1 and CDR2 sequences are SGHVS and FNYEAQ. The CDR3 nucleotides are TGTGCCAGCACCCTTCGACAGGGAACCATCTACGAGCAGTACTTC. It translates to CASTLRQGTIYEQYF.

In regard to this clonotype: The junction differs from germline at one of its ends, possibly a read error. The chain carries TRBV25-1 and TRBJ2-5; 7 bases are a match to TRBD1. Germline V gene lookup returns CDR1 MGHDK and CDR2 SYGVNS. The length of the CDR3 is 13 residues. The CDR3 is CASRESGGETQYF. The CDR3 bases are TGTGCCAGCAGGGAATCAGGGGGAGAGACCCAGTACTTC.

The chain is built from TRBV20-1 and TRBJ2-1; the D gene is possibly TRBD2 (5 bases). The germline V and J ends were trimmed by 6 bases and 9 bases, with 12 bases remaining between them. The CDR3 sequence is 11 residues long. Per germline, CDR1 DFQATT and CDR2 SNEGSKA (reference sequence). The CDR3 reads CSAPTGIEQFF. The CDR3 DNA reads TGCAGTGCCCCAACCGGGATTGAGCAGTTCTTC.

The gene calls are TRBV5-1 and TRBJ2-1, with 15 bases identical to TRBD2. CDR1 and CDR2 (germline): SGHRS, YFSETQ. This CDR3 contains 18 residues. The ends lost 4 bases at V and 7 bases at J; junction bases unmatched: 12. CDR3 sequence: CASSKPGLAGGKVNEQFF. CDR3 coding DNA: TGCGCCAGCAGCAAACCCGGACTAGCGGGAGGGAAGGTAAATGAGCAGTTCTTC.

This chain uses TRBV5-1 with TRBJ2-7; tentatively, D is TRBD1 (5 bases). The CDR3 covers 15 residues. The germline V gene encodes CDR1 SGHRS and CDR2 YFSETQ. With 3 bases removed from V and 4 bases from J, the gap between germline ends came to 17 bases. This chain's CDR3 is CASSWTNSATYEQYF. The CDR3 DNA follows: TGCGCCAGCAGCTGGACAAACTCGGCAACTTACGAGCAGTACTTC.

In this sample, this clonotype turned up a few times. The V call is TRBV5-1, the J call TRBJ2-1; TRBD1 agrees at 7 bases. CDR1 and CDR2 from the germline V gene are SGHRS and YFSETQ. The V gene end was trimmed by 0 bases and the J gene end by 13 bases; junction bases not matched to a gene: 7. This CDR3 has 13 amino acids. The CDR3 DNA is TGCGCCAGCAGCTTGGAGGCACAGGGGATTCAGTTCTTC. This gives the protein CASSLEAQGIQFF.

The rearrangement links TRBV20-1 to TRBJ1-1; D might be TRBD1 (6 bases). Germline V gene sequence: CDR1 DFQATT, CDR2 SNEGSKA (reference sequence). Trimming cost V 3 bases and J 8 bases, with 19 bases left between them. The CDR3 runs to 14 residues. In nucleotides, the CDR3 is TGCAGTGCTAGTATGATTGCAGGGGCGGGCGAAGCTTTCTTT. Its protein product is CSASMIAGAGEAFF.

The sample holds many counts of this clonotype. The chain uses TRBV7-2 and TRBJ2-5; 7 nucleotides match TRBD2. The trim removed 5 bases at V and 8 bases at J, leaving 14 bases unmatched. The CDR3 is made up of 15 amino acids. The V gene's germline CDR1 is SGHTA and CDR2 FQGNSA. For the CDR3, the DNA is TGTGCCAGCAGCCCCCGGTCAGGCGGGAGTACTACCCAGTACTTC. It specifies CASSPRSGGSTTQYF.

This clonotype was counted between two and nine times. This chain joins TRBV5-1 and TRBJ2-3; D unresolved. Per germline, CDR1 SGHRS and CDR2 YFSETQ. V was trimmed by 4 bases and J by 2 bases, leaving 17 bases between them. The CDR3 has 16 amino acids. The CDR3 region has the DNA TGCGCCAGCAGCCCCTGGCTAGTCGAGGACACAGATACGCAGTATTTT. Protein product: CASSPWLVEDTDTQYF.

As regards this clonotype: A much larger clone is a single base away; this may be a read error. V is TRBV3-1 and J is TRBJ1-2, with D unclear. The germline V gene encodes CDR1 LGHDT and CDR2 YNNKEL (reference sequence). This CDR3 contains 15 residues. V lost 4 bases, J lost 6 bases, and 18 bases lay in between. CDR3 bases: TGTGCCAGCAGCCTAAGACTACAGTCGGTGCATGGCTACACCTTC. Its translation is CASSLRLQSVHGYTF. The variable domain in full, with the rest retrieved from reference TRBV3-1 and TRBJ1-2, is DTAVSQTPKYLVTQMGNDKSIKCEQNLGHDTMYWYKQDSKKFLKIMFSYNNKELIINETVPNRFSPKSPDKAHLNLHINSLELGDSAVYFCASSLRLQSVHGYTFGSGTRLTVV.

The chain carries TRBV11-2 and TRBJ2-5, with 8 bases identical to TRBD2. The DNA matches TRBJ2-7 better at its end, which makes the J call doubtful. The germline gives CDR1 SGHAT, CDR2 FQNNGV. The length of the CDR3 is 16 residues. The CDR3 loop reads CASRQGTSQRGVEQYF. In nucleotides, the CDR3 is TGTGCCAGCAGACAAGGGACTAGTCAAAGGGGGGTCGAGCAGTACTTC.

This chain uses TRBV2 with TRBJ2-1, with a tentative D call TRBD2 (5 bases). This CDR3 is built from 13 residues. Per the germline V gene, CDR1 is SNHLY and CDR2 is FYNNEI. V lost 7 bases and J lost 3, with 10 bases in between. CDR3 loop: CASTIGSYNEQFF. CDR3 bases: TGTGCCAGCACCATAGGGAGCTACAATGAGCAGTTCTTC.

Turning to this clonotype: One end of the junction is discordant with germline, which a read error may explain. The gene calls are TRBV7-2 and TRBJ2-3; no clear D. The CDR3 has 12 residues. The V gene's germline CDR1 is SGHTA and CDR2 FQGNSA. The CDR3 bases are TGTGCCAACAGCCCGCTGGGGGATACGCAGTATTTT. Translated, it gives CANSPLGDTQYF.

The table lists this clonotype with many counts. The V gene is TRBV7-2, the J gene TRBJ2-3; a weak D match, TRBD2 (5 bases). Trimming removed 5 bases from V and 0 bases from J, with 12 bases in between. The CDR3 is made up of 15 amino acids. Germline CDR1 and CDR2: SGHTA and FQGNSA. The CDR3: CASSRPSGSTDTQYF. The DNA of the CDR3 is TGTGCCAGCAGCCGACCCTCGGGGAGCACAGATACGCAGTATTTT.